A selection of T cell receptor beta chains follows, all from one sample in a study of blood T cells in healthy people across ages. TCRdb used MiXCR to reprocess the 5' RACE reads, holding one entry per CDR3 protein. This table holds about 1.5 million distinct CDR3 sequences, 42% found once. The material sequenced was blood. The receptors come from a woman younger than 35 in good health. Each CDR3 is given with its conserved first and last residue. The order of the fields is J gene, D gene, V gene, clone size, CDR3 protein, CDR3 DNA. D genes are given only for firm matches. Expanded clones get a size class; other rows say once, few or many, or leave the size out.

j_gene: TRBJ2-2; d_gene: -; v_gene: TRBV15; abundance: -; CDR3aa: CATSRDPLNTGELFF; CDR3nt: TGTGCCACCAGCAGAGACCCTTTGAACACCGGGGAGCTGTTTTTT
j_gene: TRBJ2-1; d_gene: TRBD2; v_gene: TRBV12-3/TRBV12-4; abundance: few; CDR3aa: CASSLTGTSGDNEQFF; CDR3nt: TGTGCCAGCAGTTTAACCGGGACTAGCGGTGACAATGAGCAGTTCTTC
j_gene: TRBJ1-1; d_gene: -; v_gene: TRBV28; abundance: few; CDR3aa: CASSLSPGGGPLAFF; CDR3nt: TGTGCCAGCAGTTTATCCCCTGGGGGCGGACCACTAGCTTTCTTT
j_gene: TRBJ2-1; d_gene: -; v_gene: TRBV6-2/TRBV6-3; abundance: -; CDR3aa: CASSEGGWSYNEQFF; CDR3nt: TGTGCCAGCAGCGAGGGAGGTTGGTCCTACAATGAGCAGTTCTTC
j_gene: TRBJ2-1; d_gene: -; v_gene: TRBV20-1; abundance: few; CDR3aa: CSARVAGKGSYNEQFF; CDR3nt: TGCAGTGCTAGAGTGGCCGGGAAAGGCTCCTACAATGAGCAGTTCTTC
j_gene: TRBJ1-4; d_gene: -; v_gene: TRBV20-1; abundance: few; CDR3aa: CSAPRRRDDNEKLFF; CDR3nt: TGCAGTGCTCCCCGACGGCGGGACGATAATGAAAAACTGTTTTTT
j_gene: TRBJ2-5; d_gene: TRBD2; v_gene: TRBV9; abundance: -; CDR3aa: CASSVGASGGAWETQYF; CDR3nt: TGTGCCAGCAGCGTAGGTGCTAGCGGGGGGGCCTGGGAGACCCAGTACTTC
j_gene: TRBJ2-3; d_gene: -; v_gene: TRBV9; abundance: many; CDR3aa: CASSVGYTDTQYF; CDR3nt: TGCGCCAGCAGCGTCGGATACACAGATACGCAGTATTTT
j_gene: TRBJ2-1; d_gene: TRBD1; v_gene: TRBV29-1; abundance: many; CDR3aa: CSVDPTGNEQFF; CDR3nt: TGCAGCGTTGACCCGACAGGGAATGAGCAGTTCTTC
j_gene: TRBJ2-7; d_gene: -; v_gene: TRBV5-1; abundance: -; CDR3aa: CASSPPGRFYEQYF; CDR3nt: TGCGCCAGCAGCCCTCCCGGCCGTTTCTACGAGCAGTACTTC
j_gene: TRBJ1-1; d_gene: -; v_gene: TRBV10-3; abundance: -; CDR3aa: CAISESWTEAFF; CDR3nt: TGTGCCATCAGTGAGTCGTGGACTGAAGCTTTCTTT
j_gene: TRBJ2-1; d_gene: -; v_gene: TRBV5-1; abundance: few; CDR3aa: CASGDSITYNEQFF; CDR3nt: TGCGCCAGCGGCGACAGCATAACCTACAATGAGCAGTTCTTC
j_gene: TRBJ2-1; d_gene: -; v_gene: TRBV28; abundance: -; CDR3aa: CASSLTRGFYNEQFF; CDR3nt: TGTGCCAGCAGTTTAACCAGGGGATTCTACAATGAGCAGTTCTTC
j_gene: TRBJ2-1; d_gene: -; v_gene: TRBV20-1; abundance: few; CDR3aa: CSARLGNEQFF; CDR3nt: TGCAGTGCTAGATTGGGCAATGAGCAGTTCTTC
j_gene: TRBJ2-7; d_gene: TRBD1; v_gene: TRBV20-1; abundance: few; CDR3aa: CREDEDRGGEQYF; CDR3nt: TGCAGGGAAGACGAAGACAGGGGAGGCGAGCAGTACTTC
j_gene: TRBJ1-2; d_gene: -; v_gene: TRBV10-2; abundance: few; CDR3aa: CASSYGGLAGYTF; CDR3nt: TGCGCCAGCAGTTATGGAGGGTTGGCCGGCTACACCTTC
j_gene: TRBJ2-1; d_gene: -; v_gene: TRBV20-1; abundance: few; CDR3aa: CSARDRNLYNEQFF; CDR3nt: TGCAGTGCTAGAGATCGGAACCTATACAATGAGCAGTTCTTC
j_gene: TRBJ2-7; d_gene: -; v_gene: TRBV20-1; abundance: -; CDR3aa: CSAARLGGDEQYF; CDR3nt: TGCAGTGCTGCGCGCCTGGGCGGCGATGAGCAGTACTTC
j_gene: TRBJ2-1; d_gene: -; v_gene: TRBV23-1; abundance: -; CDR3aa: CASSHRPDQLGGEQFF; CDR3nt: TGCGCCAGCAGTCACCGACCGGACCAGTTAGGCGGTGAGCAGTTCTTC
j_gene: TRBJ2-3; d_gene: TRBD2; v_gene: TRBV7-2; abundance: few; CDR3aa: CASSLSSLAGGSQGYF; CDR3nt: TGTGCCAGCAGCTTAAGTTCTCTAGCGGGGGGCTCCCAGGGGTATTTT
j_gene: TRBJ2-3; d_gene: -; v_gene: TRBV4-1; abundance: -; CDR3aa: CASSQERQNTQYF; CDR3nt: TGCGCCAGCAGCCAAGAACGCCAAAATACGCAGTATTTT
j_gene: TRBJ2-7; d_gene: -; v_gene: TRBV5-1; abundance: few; CDR3aa: CASSSRQVTLSEQYF; CDR3nt: TGCGCCAGCAGCTCCCGACAGGTGACCCTCTCCGAGCAGTACTTC
j_gene: TRBJ2-7; d_gene: TRBD1; v_gene: TRBV6-5; abundance: -; CDR3aa: CASSYSSTGGIPYEQYF; CDR3nt: TGTGCCAGCAGTTACTCGTCCACAGGGGGGATTCCTTACGAGCAGTACTTC
j_gene: TRBJ1-1; d_gene: -; v_gene: TRBV4-3; abundance: -; CDR3aa: CASSRSVNTEAFF; CDR3nt: TGCGCCAGCAGCCGGTCAGTTAACACTGAAGCTTTCTTT
j_gene: TRBJ2-4; d_gene: -; v_gene: TRBV28; abundance: -; CDR3aa: CATTVIAKNIQYF; CDR3nt: TGTGCCACCACAGTGATAGCCAAAAACATTCAGTACTTC
j_gene: TRBJ1-1; d_gene: -; v_gene: TRBV5-1; abundance: few; CDR3aa: CASSPGQYFNTEAFF; CDR3nt: TGCGCCAGCAGCCCCGGACAGTACTTCAACACTGAAGCTTTCTTT
j_gene: TRBJ2-7; d_gene: -; v_gene: TRBV25-1; abundance: many; CDR3aa: CASSDYYEQYF; CDR3nt: TGTGCCAGCAGTGACTACTACGAGCAGTACTTC